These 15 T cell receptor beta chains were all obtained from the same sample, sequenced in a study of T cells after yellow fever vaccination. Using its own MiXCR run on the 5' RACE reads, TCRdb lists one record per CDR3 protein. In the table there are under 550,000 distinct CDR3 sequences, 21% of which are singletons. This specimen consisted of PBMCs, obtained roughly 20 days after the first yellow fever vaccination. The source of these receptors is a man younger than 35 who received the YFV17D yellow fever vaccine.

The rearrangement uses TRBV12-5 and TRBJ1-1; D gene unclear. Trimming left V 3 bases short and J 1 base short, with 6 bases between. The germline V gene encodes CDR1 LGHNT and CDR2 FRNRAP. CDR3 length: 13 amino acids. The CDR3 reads CASGLEGNTEAFF. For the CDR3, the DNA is TGTGCTAGTGGTTTAGAAGGGAACACTGAAGCTTTCTTT. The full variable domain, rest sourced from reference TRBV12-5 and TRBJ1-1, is DARVTQTPRHKVTEMGQEVTMRCQPILGHNTVFWYRQTMMQGLELLAYFRNRAPLDDSGMPKDRFSAEMPDATLATLKIQPSEPRDSAVYFCASGLEGNTEAFFGQGTRLTVV.

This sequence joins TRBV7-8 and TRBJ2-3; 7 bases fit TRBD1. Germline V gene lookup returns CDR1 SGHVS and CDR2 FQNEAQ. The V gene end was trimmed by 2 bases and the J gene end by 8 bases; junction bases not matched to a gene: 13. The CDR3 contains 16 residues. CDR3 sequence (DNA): TGTGCCAGCAGCTTACGGACTGACAGGGAAGGGGGTACGCAGTATTTT. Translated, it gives CASSLRTDREGGTQYF.

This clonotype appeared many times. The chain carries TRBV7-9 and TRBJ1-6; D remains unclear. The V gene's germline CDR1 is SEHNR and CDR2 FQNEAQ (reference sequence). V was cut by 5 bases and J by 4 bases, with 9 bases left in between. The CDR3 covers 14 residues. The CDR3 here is CASSPGLYNSPLHF. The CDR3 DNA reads TGTGCCAGCAGCCCGGGTCTTTATAATTCACCCCTCCACTTT.

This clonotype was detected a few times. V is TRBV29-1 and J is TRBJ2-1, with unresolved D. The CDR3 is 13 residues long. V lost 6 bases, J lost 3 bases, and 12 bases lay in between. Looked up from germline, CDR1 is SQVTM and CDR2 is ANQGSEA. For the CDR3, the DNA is TGCAGCGTACACAAACCCCTCTACAATGAGCAGTTCTTC. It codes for CSVHKPLYNEQFF.

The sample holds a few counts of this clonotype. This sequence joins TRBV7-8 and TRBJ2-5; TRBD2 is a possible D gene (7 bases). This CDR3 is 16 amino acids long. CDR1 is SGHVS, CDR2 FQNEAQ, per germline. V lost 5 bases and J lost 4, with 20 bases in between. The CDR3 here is CASSRSGGAGRETQYF. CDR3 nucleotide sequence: TGTGCCAGCAGCCGAAGTGGGGGGGCGGGGCGAGAGACCCAGTACTTC.

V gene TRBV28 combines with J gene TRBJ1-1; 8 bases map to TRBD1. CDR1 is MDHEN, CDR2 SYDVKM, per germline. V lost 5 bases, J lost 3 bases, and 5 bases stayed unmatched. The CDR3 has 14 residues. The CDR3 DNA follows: TGTGCCAGCAGTACCGGACAGGGCGACACTGAAGCTTTCTTT. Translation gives CASSTGQGDTEAFF. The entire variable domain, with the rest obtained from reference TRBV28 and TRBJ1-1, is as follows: DVKVTQSSRYLVKRTGEKVFLECVQDMDHENMFWYRQDPGLGLRLIYFSYDVKMKEKGDIPEGYSVSREKKERFSLILESASTNQTSMYLCASSTGQGDTEAFFGQGTRLTVV.

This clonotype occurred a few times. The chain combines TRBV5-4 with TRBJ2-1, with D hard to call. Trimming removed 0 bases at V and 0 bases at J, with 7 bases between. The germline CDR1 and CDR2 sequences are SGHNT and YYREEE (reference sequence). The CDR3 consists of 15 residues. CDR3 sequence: CASSLGSNSYNEQFF. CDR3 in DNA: TGTGCCAGCAGCTTGGGGTCCAACTCCTACAATGAGCAGTTCTTC.

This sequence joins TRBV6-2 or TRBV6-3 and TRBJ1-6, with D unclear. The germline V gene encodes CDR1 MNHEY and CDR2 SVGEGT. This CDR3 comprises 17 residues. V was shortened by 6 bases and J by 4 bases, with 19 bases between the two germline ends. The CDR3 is CASRTTDGLGYNSPLHF. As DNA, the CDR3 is TGTGCCAGCAGAACAACCGACGGACTGGGGTATAATTCACCCCTCCACTTT.

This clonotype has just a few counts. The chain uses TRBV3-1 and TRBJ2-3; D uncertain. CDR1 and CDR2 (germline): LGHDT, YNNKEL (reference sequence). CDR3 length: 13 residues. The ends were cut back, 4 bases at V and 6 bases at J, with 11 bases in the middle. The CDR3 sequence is CASSRIGSDTQYF. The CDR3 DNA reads TGTGCCAGCAGCCGGATCGGCTCCGATACGCAGTATTTT.

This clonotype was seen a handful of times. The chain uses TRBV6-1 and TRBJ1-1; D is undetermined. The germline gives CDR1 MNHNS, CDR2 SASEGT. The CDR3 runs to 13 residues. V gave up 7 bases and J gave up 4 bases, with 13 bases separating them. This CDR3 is CASTLGRATEAFF. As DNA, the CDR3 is TGTGCCAGCACGCTAGGTCGGGCCACTGAAGCTTTCTTT.

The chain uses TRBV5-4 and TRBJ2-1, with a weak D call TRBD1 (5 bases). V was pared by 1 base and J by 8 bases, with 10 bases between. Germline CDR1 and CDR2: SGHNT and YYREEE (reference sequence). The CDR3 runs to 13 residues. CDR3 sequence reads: CASSLHGAYEQFF. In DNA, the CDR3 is TGTGCCAGCAGCTTGCATGGGGCATATGAGCAGTTCTTC.

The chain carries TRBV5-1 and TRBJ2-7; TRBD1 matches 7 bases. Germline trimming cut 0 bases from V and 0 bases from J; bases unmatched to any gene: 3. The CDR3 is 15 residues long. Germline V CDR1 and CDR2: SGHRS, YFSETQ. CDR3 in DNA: TGCGCCAGCAGCTTGGACAGGGGTAGCTCCTACGAGCAGTACGTC. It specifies CASSLDRGSSYEQYV.

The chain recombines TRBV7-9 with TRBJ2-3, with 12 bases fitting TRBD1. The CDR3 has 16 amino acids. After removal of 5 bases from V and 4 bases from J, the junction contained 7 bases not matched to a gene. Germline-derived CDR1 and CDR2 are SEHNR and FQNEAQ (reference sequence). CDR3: CASSRGQGAGADTQYF. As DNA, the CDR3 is TGTGCCAGCAGCCGGGGACAGGGGGCCGGGGCAGATACGCAGTATTTT.

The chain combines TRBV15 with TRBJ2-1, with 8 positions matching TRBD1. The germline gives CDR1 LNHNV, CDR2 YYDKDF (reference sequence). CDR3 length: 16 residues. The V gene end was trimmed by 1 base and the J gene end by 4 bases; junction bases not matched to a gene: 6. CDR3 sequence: CATSRGGTGGYNEQFF. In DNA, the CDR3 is TGTGCCACCAGCAGAGGGGGGACAGGCGGGTACAATGAGCAGTTCTTC. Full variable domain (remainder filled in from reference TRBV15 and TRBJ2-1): DAMVIQNPRYQVTQFGKPVTLSCSQTLNHNVMYWYQQKSSQAPKLLFHYYDKDFNNEADTPDNFQSRRPNTSFCFLDIRSPGLGDTAMYLCATSRGGTGGYNEQFFGPGTRLTVL.

The CDR3 region is CASRTLAKNIQYF. CDR3 DNA sequence: TGTGCCAGCAGAACTTTAGCCAAAAACATTCAGTACTTC. The gene calls are TRBV6-1 and TRBJ2-4; D ambiguous. With 6 bases removed from V and 0 bases from J, the gap between germline ends came to 6 bases. CDR3 length: 13 residues. The germline CDR1 and CDR2 sequences are MNHNS and SASEGT.